The next 29 T cell receptor beta chains were all read from a single sample in a study of a mutant IDH1 vaccine in newly diagnosed glioma. Some clones are missing from TCRdb's copy, which holds only in-frame ones; the method was immunoSEQ multiplex PCR. This sample has 40,000 to 50,000 clones, with 65% to 90% found just once. Their target antigens are unknown. Time point meaning: week 47, end of study. Mutant IDH1 20-mer peptide, at 300 ug, made up each vaccine dose, with topical imiquimod. Sequenced material: PBMCs, taken from a glioma patient whose treatment included an IDH1 peptide vaccine. All receptors come from a man between 18 and 35 years old with glioma. Some clones in this sample may be carry-over from other donors' samples.

This clone turned up a few times. The chain employs TRBV5-1 and TRBJ2-3; D is undetermined. CDR1 and CDR2 (germline): SGHRS, YFSETQ. The length of the CDR3 is 13 residues. V gave up 4 bases and J gave up 6 bases, with 12 bases separating them. The CDR3 DNA follows: TGCGCCAGCAGCCCCCATTCTACGGATACGCAGTATTTT. Protein product: CASSPHSTDTQYF.

The CDR3 reads CASGQTSSYEQYF. The DNA of the CDR3 is TGTGCCAGCGGACAGACCAGCTCCTACGAGCAGTACTTC. The J gene is TRBJ2-7, the V gene TRBV27; D is perhaps TRBD1 (6 bases). With 8 bases removed from V and 0 bases from J, the gap between germline ends came to 11 bases. The CDR3 is made up of 13 amino acids. Germline CDR1 reads MNHEY; CDR2 reads SMNVEV (reference sequence).

This clone was recorded once. J is TRBJ1-4 and V is TRBV4-3, with 8 bases aligning to TRBD1. Germline lookup yields CDR1 LGHNA and CDR2 YSLEER. This CDR3 contains 16 residues. V shed 4 bases, J shed 0 bases, and the junction held 4 bases outside the gene matches. The chain's CDR3 is CASSPTGDATNEKLFF. The CDR3 nucleotides are TGCGCCAGCAGCCCGACAGGGGATGCAACTAATGAAAAACTGTTTTTT.

V is TRBV19 and J is TRBJ1-2; TRBD1 aligns across 7 bases. Germline trimming cut 2 bases from V and 2 bases from J; bases unmatched to any gene: 5. Germline loops: CDR1 LNHDA, CDR2 SQIVND (reference sequence). CDR3 length: 15 residues. CDR3 amino acids: CASSITPTGNYGYTF. The CDR3 nucleotides read TGTGCCAGTAGTATAACTCCGACAGGGAACTATGGCTACACCTTC.

V gene TRBV27 combines with J gene TRBJ1-1; TRBD1 matches at 7 bases. The germline CDR1 and CDR2 sequences are MNHEY and SMNVEV (reference sequence). The CDR3 is 14 amino acids. V trimming: 6 bases; J trimming: 1 base; junction bases outside the gene matches: 5. This CDR3 is CASSPGGRNTEAFF. The CDR3 DNA reads TGTGCCAGCAGCCCAGGGGGACGGAACACTGAAGCTTTCTTT.

This clone has only one observation. The V call is TRBV14, the J call TRBJ1-2, with D perhaps TRBD1 (5 bases). This CDR3 spans 14 amino acids. Germline V CDR1 and CDR2: SGHDN, FVKESK. Trimming stripped 4 bases from V and 0 bases from J, with 9 bases between. This chain's CDR3 is CASSRQGSNYGYTF. For the CDR3, the DNA is TGTGCCAGCAGCCGGCAGGGCTCTAACTATGGCTACACCTTC.

This clone was seen a few times. The chain joins TRBV9 to TRBJ2-1; 8 nucleotides align to TRBD2. From germline, CDR1 is SGDLS and CDR2 YYNGEE. V dropped 3 bases and J dropped 1; count of bases not matched to a gene: 6. CDR3 length: 16 amino acids. Here the CDR3 reads CASSEAGGGSYNEQFF. For the CDR3, the DNA is TGTGCCAGCAGCGAGGCCGGGGGGGGTTCCTACAATGAGCAGTTCTTC.

The chain is built from TRBV7-2 and TRBJ1-1; D uncertain. Germline V gene sequence: CDR1 SGHTA, CDR2 FQGNSA. V dropped 5 bases and J dropped 1 base, with 2 bases sitting between them. The CDR3 has 11 amino acids. Written as DNA, the CDR3 is TGTGCCAGCAGCGAGAACACTGAAGCTTTCTTT. As protein: CASSENTEAFF.

V is TRBV5-4 and J is TRBJ1-1; D is perhaps TRBD1 (6 bases). CDR1 SGHNT and CDR2 YYREEE come from the germline V gene (reference sequence). The CDR3 length is 12 residues. Trimming cost V 4 bases and J 8 bases, with 12 bases left between them. The CDR3: CASSRDNYEAFF. The CDR3 nucleotides are TGTGCCAGCAGCCGGGACAATTACGAAGCTTTCTTT.

J is TRBJ1-1 and V is TRBV18; D gene ambiguous. CDR1 and CDR2 from the germline V gene are KGHSH and LQKENI. The V end was cut by 0 bases, the J end by 1 base, with 6 bases between. There are 14 residues in the CDR3. The CDR3 region has the DNA TGTGCCAGCTCACCACCGGGCTCGAACACTGAAGCTTTCTTT. Its protein is CASSPPGSNTEAFF. The full variable domain, its missing parts supplied by reference TRBV18 and TRBJ1-1, is NAGVMQNPRHLVRRRGQEARLRCSPMKGHSHVYWYRQLPEEGLKFMVYLQKENIIDESGMPKERFSAEFPKEGPSILRIQQVVRGDSAAYFCASSPPGSNTEAFFGQGTRLTVV.

This clone was detected only once. The chain uses TRBV28 and TRBJ1-2; D gene unclear. Germline values: CDR1 MDHEN, CDR2 SYDVKM. The ends were cut back, 5 bases at V and 4 bases at J, with 5 bases in the middle. The CDR3 contains 11 residues. As DNA, the CDR3 is TGTGCCAGCAGTGCAATCTATGGCTACACCTTC. Translated, it gives CASSAIYGYTF.

This clone was detected only a few times. The chain recombines TRBV2 with TRBJ1-1; possibly TRBD1 for D (5 bases). With 6 bases removed from V and 1 base from J, the gap between germline ends came to 15 bases. From germline, CDR1 is SNHLY and CDR2 FYNNEI. This CDR3 region has 15 residues. CDR3 nucleotides: TGTGCCAGCAGCAACAGGATGGGGGGGAACACTGAAGCTTTCTTT. Amino acid sequence: CASSNRMGGNTEAFF.

This clone ranks as hyperexpanded. Other nucleotide sequences in the sample specify the same CDR3. This chain connects TRBV4-1 to TRBJ2-5; 7 bases are shared with TRBD2. Germline trimming cut 0 bases from V and 2 bases from J; bases unmatched to any gene: 3. CDR3 size: 15 residues. Per germline, CDR1 MGHRA and CDR2 YSYEKL. The CDR3 spells CASSQDPGGQETQYF. CDR3 DNA: TGCGCCAGCAGCCAAGATCCGGGGGGACAAGAGACCCAGTACTTC.

The V call is TRBV15, the J call TRBJ2-5, with 9 bases that match TRBD1. This CDR3 contains 16 residues. From germline, CDR1 is LNHNV and CDR2 YYDKDF (reference sequence). With V trimmed by 4 bases and J by 4 bases, 10 bases remained unmatched. The CDR3 spells CATSKGQGRGSETQYF. The CDR3 bases are TGTGCCACCAGCAAGGGACAGGGTCGGGGATCAGAGACCCAGTACTTC.

This clone was detected only once. V and J are TRBV28 and TRBJ2-2; no firm D call. The CDR3 totals 12 residues. The germline V gene has CDR1 MDHEN and CDR2 SYDVKM. Trimming stripped 6 bases from V and 7 bases from J, with 9 bases between. DNA of the CDR3: TGTGCCAGCAGCTCCCCCCGCGGGGAGCTGTTTTTT. Its protein is CASSSPRGELFF. Supplemented by reference TRBV28 and TRBJ2-2, the full variable domain reads DVKVTQSSRYLVKRTGEKVFLECVQDMDHENMFWYRQDPGLGLRLIYFSYDVKMKEKGDIPEGYSVSREKKERFSLILESASTNQTSMYLCASSSPRGELFFGEGSRLTVL.

The V and J genes are TRBV9 and TRBJ1-1; maybe TRBD1 (5 bases). This CDR3 has 15 amino acids. Germline lookup yields CDR1 SGDLS and CDR2 YYNGEE. V was cut by 4 bases and J by 7 bases, with 20 bases left in between. For the CDR3, the DNA is TGTGCCAGCAGCCCTAGACACCAGAGGGGTATTGAAGCTTTCTTT. Translating it yields CASSPRHQRGIEAFF. The full variable domain, its missing parts supplied by reference TRBV9 and TRBJ1-1, is DSGVTQTPKHLITATGQRVTLRCSPRSGDLSVYWYQQSLDQGLQFLIQYYNGEERAKGNILERFSAQQFPDLHSELNLSSLELGDSALYFCASSPRHQRGIEAFFGQGTRLTVV.

The sample holds a few counts of this clone. The V and J genes are TRBV25-1 and TRBJ1-5, with unresolved D. The CDR3 is made up of 16 amino acids. The germline CDR1 and CDR2 sequences are MGHDK and SYGVNS. Trimming removed 3 bases from V and 2 bases from J, with 14 bases in between. CDR3: CASSDTGPFGNQPQHF. The CDR3 DNA reads TGTGCCAGCAGTGACACGGGTCCGTTTGGCAATCAGCCCCAGCATTTT. Drawing the rest from reference TRBV25-1 and TRBJ1-5, the complete variable domain is EADIYQTPRYLVIGTGKKITLECSQTMGHDKMYWYQQDPGMELHLIHYSYGVNSTEKGDLSSESTVSRIRTEHFPLTLESARPSHTSQYLCASSDTGPFGNQPQHFGDGTRLSIL.

This sequence joins TRBV5-6 and TRBJ2-7, with D possibly TRBD2 on 5 matching bases. This CDR3 is built from 14 residues. The V gene's germline CDR1 is SGHDT and CDR2 YYEEEE. Trimming took 0 bases from V and 0 from J, leaving 7 bases between them. The CDR3 sequence is CASSLAAGSYEQYF. The CDR3 DNA reads TGTGCCAGCAGCTTGGCCGCGGGCTCCTACGAGCAGTACTTC.

The chain combines TRBV11-2 with TRBJ2-1, with TRBD2 identical over 10 bases. Germline-derived CDR1 and CDR2 are SGHAT and FQNNGV. Unmatched junction bases numbered 11, after V lost 5 bases and J lost 7 bases. The CDR3 length is 16 residues. The CDR3 reads CASSPPGVAGGNEQFF. As DNA, the CDR3 is TGTGCCAGCAGCCCCCCAGGGGTAGCGGGAGGAAATGAGCAGTTCTTC. Together with reference TRBV11-2 and TRBJ2-1, the CDR3 gives the full variable domain: EAGVAQSPRYKIIEKRQSVAFWCNPISGHATLYWYQQILGQGPKLLIQFQNNGVVDDSQLPKDRFSAERLKGVDSTLKIQPAKLEDSAVYLCASSPPGVAGGNEQFFGPGTRLTVL.

This rearrangement joins TRBV4-2 to TRBJ2-2; perhaps TRBD1 as D (6 bases). The V end was cut by 0 bases, the J end by 6 bases, with 11 bases between. CDR1 is LGHNA and CDR2 is YNFKEQ in the germline V gene. The CDR3 sequence is 15 residues long. The CDR3 here is CASSQEHRTAGELFF. The DNA for the CDR3 is TGTGCCAGCAGCCAAGAACACAGGACAGCCGGGGAGCTGTTTTTT.

The V call is TRBV2, the J call TRBJ1-2; 7 nucleotides match TRBD1. Germline V gene sequence: CDR1 SNHLY, CDR2 FYNNEI. The CDR3 contains 13 residues. V dropped 8 bases and J dropped 3; count of bases not matched to a gene: 6. DNA of the CDR3: TGTGCCAGCGACAGGGAACCTGACTATGGCTACACCTTC. This encodes CASDREPDYGYTF. Combining the CDR3 with reference TRBV2 and TRBJ1-2 gives the whole variable domain EPEVTQTPSHQVTQMGQEVILRCVPISNHLYFYWYRQILGQKVEFLVSFYNNEISEKSEIFDDQFSVERPDGSNFTLKIRSTKLEDSAMYFCASDREPDYGYTFGSGTRLTVV.

J is TRBJ1-3 and V is TRBV27, with D unresolved. The V and J ends lost 6 bases and 1 base respectively, with 10 bases between them. CDR1 MNHEY and CDR2 SMNVEV come from the germline V gene (reference sequence). CDR3 length: 14 amino acids. CDR3: CASRLTGSGNTIYF. The CDR3 DNA reads TGTGCCAGCAGATTGACGGGGTCTGGAAACACCATATATTTT.

This rearrangement joins TRBV4-1 to TRBJ1-2, with a possible D match to TRBD1 (6 bases). This CDR3 is built from 14 residues. Deletions cut 0 bases from V and 3 bases from J, with 8 bases between. Germline V gives CDR1 MGHRA, CDR2 YSYEKL. CDR3 amino acids: CASSQEYRDYGYTF. In DNA, the CDR3 is TGCGCCAGCAGCCAAGAGTACAGGGACTATGGCTACACCTTC.

The gene calls are TRBV4-1 and TRBJ1-5; possibly TRBD1 for D (6 bases). Germline lookup yields CDR1 MGHRA and CDR2 YSYEKL. Deletions cut 2 bases from V and 6 bases from J, with 17 bases between. The CDR3 consists of 16 residues. The CDR3 sequence is CASSQSRAGDIQPQHF. In nucleotides, the CDR3 is TGCGCCAGCAGCCAATCTAGGGCAGGGGATATTCAGCCCCAGCATTTT.

The J gene is TRBJ1-1, the V gene TRBV18, with D hard to call. CDR1 is KGHSH and CDR2 is LQKENI in the germline V gene. Between the trimmed V and J ends, which lost 2 bases and 4 bases, there was a span of 11 bases. The CDR3 contains 14 residues. The CDR3 region is CASSPVRAGTEAFF. The CDR3 DNA reads TGTGCCAGCTCACCAGTCCGGGCGGGCACTGAAGCTTTCTTT.

The chain employs TRBV7-3 and TRBJ2-7, with 7 bases identical to TRBD1. V lost 3 bases to trimming and J lost 6 bases; unmatched junction nucleotides: 5. CDR1 and CDR2 from the germline V gene are SGHTA and FQGTGA. This CDR3 is built from 13 residues. Written as DNA, the CDR3 is TGTGCCAGCAGCTTGACAGGGTCTAGCGAGCAGTACTTC. It is translated as CASSLTGSSEQYF.

The V and J genes are TRBV6-5 and TRBJ1-2, with 7 nucleotides matching TRBD1. Germline CDR1 is MNHEY and CDR2 is SVGAGI. Trimming removed 5 bases from V and 6 bases from J; junction bases left unmatched: 9. The CDR3 extends over 14 amino acids. The CDR3 nucleotides read TGTGCCAGCAGTCTTCGACAGGGTGTTCATGGCTACACCTTC. It translates to CASSLRQGVHGYTF.

This clone is a singleton in its sample. The rearrangement uses TRBV2 and TRBJ2-7, with a weak D call TRBD1 (6 bases). Trimming took off 4 bases at V and 0 bases at J, with 13 bases between the two ends. There are 15 residues in the CDR3. Germline V CDR1 and CDR2: SNHLY, FYNNEI. The chain's CDR3 is CASSGDIPRSYEQYF. The DNA of the CDR3 is TGTGCCAGCAGTGGGGACATACCCCGCTCCTACGAGCAGTACTTC.

The chain combines TRBV4-3 with TRBJ1-6; D not certain. The CDR3 sequence is 15 residues long. The germline gives CDR1 LGHNA, CDR2 YSLEER. The ends were cut back, 0 bases at V and 6 bases at J, with 9 bases in the middle. The CDR3 sequence: CASSQEGSSNSPLHF. The CDR3 coding sequence is TGCGCCAGCAGCCAAGAGGGTAGTAGTAATTCACCCCTCCACTTT.